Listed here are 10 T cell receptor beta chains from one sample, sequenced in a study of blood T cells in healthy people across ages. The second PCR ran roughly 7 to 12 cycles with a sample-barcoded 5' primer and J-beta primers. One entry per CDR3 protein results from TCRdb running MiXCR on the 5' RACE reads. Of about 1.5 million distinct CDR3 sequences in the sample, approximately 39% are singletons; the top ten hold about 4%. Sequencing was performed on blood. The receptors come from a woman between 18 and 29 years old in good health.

The CDR3 is CASSQEAGLAGYYEQYF. The CDR3 DNA sequence: TGTGCCAGCAGCCAAGAGGCAGGACTAGCGGGATACTACGAGCAGTACTTC. This sequence joins TRBV4-2 and TRBJ2-7, with 12 bases that match TRBD2. The germline V gene has CDR1 LGHNA and CDR2 YNFKEQ. This CDR3 is 17 amino acids long. V gave up 0 bases and J gave up 3 bases; unmatched junction bases: 6.

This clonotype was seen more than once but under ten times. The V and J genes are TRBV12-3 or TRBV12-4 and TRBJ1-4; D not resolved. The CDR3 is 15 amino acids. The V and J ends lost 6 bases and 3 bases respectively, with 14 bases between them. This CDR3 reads CASRSGRDPNEKLFF. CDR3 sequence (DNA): TGTGCCAGCAGGTCCGGAAGGGATCCTAATGAAAAACTGTTTTTT.

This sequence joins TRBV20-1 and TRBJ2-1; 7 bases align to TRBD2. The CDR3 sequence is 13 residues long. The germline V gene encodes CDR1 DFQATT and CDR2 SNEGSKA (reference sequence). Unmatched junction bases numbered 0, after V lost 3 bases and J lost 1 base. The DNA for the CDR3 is TGCAGTGCTAGGCGGGAGTCCTACAATGAGCAGTTCTTC. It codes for CSARRESYNEQFF.

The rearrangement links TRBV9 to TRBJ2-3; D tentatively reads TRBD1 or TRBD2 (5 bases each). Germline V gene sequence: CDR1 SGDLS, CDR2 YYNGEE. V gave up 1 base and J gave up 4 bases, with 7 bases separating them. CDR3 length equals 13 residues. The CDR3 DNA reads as TGTGCCAGCAGCGTATGGGACGCAGATACGCAGTATTTT. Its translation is CASSVWDADTQYF.

The CDR3 sequence: CSARTGITDTQYF. In nucleotides, the CDR3 is TGCAGTGCTAGAACCGGGATCACAGATACGCAGTATTTT. This chain joins TRBV20-1 and TRBJ2-3; the D gene is possibly TRBD2 (5 bases). Trimming took 2 bases from V and 2 from J, leaving 8 bases between them. The germline V gene has CDR1 DFQATT and CDR2 SNEGSKA (reference sequence). The length of the CDR3 is 13 residues.

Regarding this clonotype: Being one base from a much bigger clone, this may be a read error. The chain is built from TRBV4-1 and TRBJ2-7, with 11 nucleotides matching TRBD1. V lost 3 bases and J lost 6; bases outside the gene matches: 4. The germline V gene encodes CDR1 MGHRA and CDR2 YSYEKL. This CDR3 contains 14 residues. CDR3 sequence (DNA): TGCGCCAGCAGCCACGGACAGGGGGCCTGCGAGCAGTACTTC. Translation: CASSHGQGACEQYF.

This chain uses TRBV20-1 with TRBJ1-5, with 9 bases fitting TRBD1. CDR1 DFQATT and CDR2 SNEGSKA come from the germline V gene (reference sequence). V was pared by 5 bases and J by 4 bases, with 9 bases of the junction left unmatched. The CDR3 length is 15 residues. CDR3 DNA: TGCAGTGCTGGTACCGGGACAGGGAGAAATCAGCCCCAGCATTTT. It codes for CSAGTGTGRNQPQHF.

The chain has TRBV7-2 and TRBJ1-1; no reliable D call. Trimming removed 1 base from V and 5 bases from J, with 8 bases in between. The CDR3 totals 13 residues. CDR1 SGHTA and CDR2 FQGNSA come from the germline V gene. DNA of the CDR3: TGTGCCAGCAGCTTAGTAATGGGAACTGAAGCTTTCTTT. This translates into CASSLVMGTEAFF.

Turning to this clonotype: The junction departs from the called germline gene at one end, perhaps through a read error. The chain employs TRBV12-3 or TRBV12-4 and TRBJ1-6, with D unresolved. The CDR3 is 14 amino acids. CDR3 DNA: TGTGCCAGCGGTTTTCTGCCACGAGATTCACCCCTCCACTTT. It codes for CASGFLPRDSPLHF.

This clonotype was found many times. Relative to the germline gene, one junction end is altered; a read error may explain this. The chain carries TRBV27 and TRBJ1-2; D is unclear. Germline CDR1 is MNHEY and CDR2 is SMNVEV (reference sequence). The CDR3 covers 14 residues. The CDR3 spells CASSLSGGNYGYTF. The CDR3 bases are TGCGCCAGCAGCTTATCGGGCGGCAACTATGGCTACACCTTC.